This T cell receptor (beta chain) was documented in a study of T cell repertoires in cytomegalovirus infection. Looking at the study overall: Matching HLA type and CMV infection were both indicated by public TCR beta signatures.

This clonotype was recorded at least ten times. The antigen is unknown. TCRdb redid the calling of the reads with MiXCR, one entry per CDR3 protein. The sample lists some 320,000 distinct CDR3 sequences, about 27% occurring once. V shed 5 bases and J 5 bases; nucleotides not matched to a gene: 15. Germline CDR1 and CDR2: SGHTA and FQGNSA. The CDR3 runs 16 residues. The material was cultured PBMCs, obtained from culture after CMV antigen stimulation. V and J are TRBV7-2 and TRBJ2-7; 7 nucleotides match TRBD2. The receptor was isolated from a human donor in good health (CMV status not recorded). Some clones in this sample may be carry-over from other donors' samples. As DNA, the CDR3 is TGTGCCAGCAGCGAACGCCTCGGCGCGGGAGAAAACGAGCAGTACTTC. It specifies CASSERLGAGENEQYF.